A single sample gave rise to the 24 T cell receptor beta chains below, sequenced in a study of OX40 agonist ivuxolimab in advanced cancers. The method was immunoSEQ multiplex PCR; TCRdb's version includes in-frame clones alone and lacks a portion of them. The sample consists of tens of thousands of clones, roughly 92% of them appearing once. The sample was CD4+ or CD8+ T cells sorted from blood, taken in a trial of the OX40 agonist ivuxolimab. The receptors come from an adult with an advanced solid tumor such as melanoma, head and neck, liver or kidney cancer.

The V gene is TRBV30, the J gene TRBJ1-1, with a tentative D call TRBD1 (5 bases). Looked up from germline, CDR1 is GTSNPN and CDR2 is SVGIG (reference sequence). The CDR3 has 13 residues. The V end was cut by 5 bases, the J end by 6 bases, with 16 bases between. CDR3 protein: CAWFFKGRSEAFF. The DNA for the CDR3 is TGTGCCTGGTTCTTTAAGGGGCGCTCTGAAGCTTTCTTT.

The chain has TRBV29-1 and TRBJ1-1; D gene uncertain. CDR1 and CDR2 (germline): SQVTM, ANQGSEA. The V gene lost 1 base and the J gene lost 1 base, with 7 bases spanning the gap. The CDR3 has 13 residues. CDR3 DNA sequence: TGCAGCGTTGAAGCGGCACAGAACACTGAAGCTTTCTTT. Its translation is CSVEAAQNTEAFF.

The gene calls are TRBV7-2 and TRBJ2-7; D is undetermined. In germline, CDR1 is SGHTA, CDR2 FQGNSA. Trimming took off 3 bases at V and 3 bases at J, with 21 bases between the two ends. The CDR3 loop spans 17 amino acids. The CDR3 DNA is TGTGCCAGCAGCTTTCAGTGGACCACGCATCCCGACTACGAGCAGTACTTC. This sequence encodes CASSFQWTTHPDYEQYF.

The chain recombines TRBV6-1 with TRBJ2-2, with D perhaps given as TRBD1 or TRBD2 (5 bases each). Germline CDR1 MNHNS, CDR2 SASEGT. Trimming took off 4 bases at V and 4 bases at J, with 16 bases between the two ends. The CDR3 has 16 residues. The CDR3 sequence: CASSGDRSGGTGELFF. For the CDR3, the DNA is TGTGCCAGCAGTGGCGACCGATCTGGGGGCACCGGGGAGCTGTTTTTT.

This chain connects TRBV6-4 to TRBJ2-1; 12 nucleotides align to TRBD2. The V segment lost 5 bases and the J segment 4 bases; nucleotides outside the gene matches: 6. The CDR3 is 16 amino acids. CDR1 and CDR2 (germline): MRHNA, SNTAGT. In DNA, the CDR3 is TGTGCCAGCAGTCGACTAGCGGGAGTCACTTACAATGAGCAGTTCTTC. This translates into CASSRLAGVTYNEQFF.

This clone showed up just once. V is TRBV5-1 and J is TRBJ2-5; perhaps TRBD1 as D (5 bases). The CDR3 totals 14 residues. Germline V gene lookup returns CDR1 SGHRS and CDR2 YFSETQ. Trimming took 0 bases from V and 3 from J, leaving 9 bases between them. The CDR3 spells CASSLGVGEETQYF. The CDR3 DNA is TGCGCCAGCAGCTTGGGTGTAGGGGAAGAGACCCAGTACTTC.

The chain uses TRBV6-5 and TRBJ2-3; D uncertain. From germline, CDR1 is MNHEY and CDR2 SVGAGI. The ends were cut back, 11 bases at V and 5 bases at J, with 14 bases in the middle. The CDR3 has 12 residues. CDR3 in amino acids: CAGGASGDTQYF. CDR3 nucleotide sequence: TGTGCCGGCGGCGCGTCAGGAGATACGCAGTATTTT.

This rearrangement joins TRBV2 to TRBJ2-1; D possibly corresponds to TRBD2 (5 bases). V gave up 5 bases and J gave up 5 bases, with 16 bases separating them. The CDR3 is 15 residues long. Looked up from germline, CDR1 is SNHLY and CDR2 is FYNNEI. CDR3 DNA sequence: TGTGCCAGCAGTCCCTTGGGGAGCGGAGACAATGAGCAGTTCTTC. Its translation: CASSPLGSGDNEQFF. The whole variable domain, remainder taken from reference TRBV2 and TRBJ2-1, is EPEVTQTPSHQVTQMGQEVILRCVPISNHLYFYWYRQILGQKVEFLVSFYNNEISEKSEIFDDQFSVERPDGSNFTLKIRSTKLEDSAMYFCASSPLGSGDNEQFFGPGTRLTVL.

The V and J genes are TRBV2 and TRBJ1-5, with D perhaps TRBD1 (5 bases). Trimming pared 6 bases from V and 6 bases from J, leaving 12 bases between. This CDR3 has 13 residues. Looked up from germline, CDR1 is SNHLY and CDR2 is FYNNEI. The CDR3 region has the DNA TGTGCCAGCAGCGCCGGGGCCGCTCAGCCCCAGCATTTT. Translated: CASSAGAAQPQHF.

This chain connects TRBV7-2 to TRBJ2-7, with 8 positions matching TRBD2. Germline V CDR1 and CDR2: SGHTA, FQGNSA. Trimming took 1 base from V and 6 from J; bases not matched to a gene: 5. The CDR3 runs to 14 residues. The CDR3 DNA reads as TGTGCCAGCAGCTTAGATACGACTAGCGCCGAGCAGTACTTC. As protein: CASSLDTTSAEQYF.

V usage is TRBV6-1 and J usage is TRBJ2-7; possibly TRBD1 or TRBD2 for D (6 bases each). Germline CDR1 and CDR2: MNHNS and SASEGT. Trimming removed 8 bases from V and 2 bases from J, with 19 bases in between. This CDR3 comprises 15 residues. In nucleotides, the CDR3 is TGTGCCAGCCACGAACCCCGGGGGCTGCCCTACGAGCAGTACTTC. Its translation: CASHEPRGLPYEQYF.

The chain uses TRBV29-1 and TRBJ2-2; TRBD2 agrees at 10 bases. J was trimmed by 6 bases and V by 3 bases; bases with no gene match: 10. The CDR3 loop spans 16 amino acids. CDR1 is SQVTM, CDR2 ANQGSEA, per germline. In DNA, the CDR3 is TGCAGCGTTGAGAAGGGTATGGGACTAGCGTCCGGGGAGCTGTTTTTT. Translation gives CSVEKGMGLASGELFF.

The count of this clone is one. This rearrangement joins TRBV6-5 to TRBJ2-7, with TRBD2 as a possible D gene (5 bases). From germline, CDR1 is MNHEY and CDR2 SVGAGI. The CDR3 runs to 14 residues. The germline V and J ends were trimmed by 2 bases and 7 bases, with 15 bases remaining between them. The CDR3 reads CASSYPGLSGEQYF. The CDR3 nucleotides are TGTGCCAGCAGTTACCCCGGACTCTCTGGTGAGCAGTACTTC.

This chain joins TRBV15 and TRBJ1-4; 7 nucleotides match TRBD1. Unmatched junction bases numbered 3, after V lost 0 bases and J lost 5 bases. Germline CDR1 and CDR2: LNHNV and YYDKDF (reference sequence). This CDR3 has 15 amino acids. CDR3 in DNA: TGTGCCACCAGCAGAGACGGCAGGGGGAATGAAAAACTGTTTTTT. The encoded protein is CATSRDGRGNEKLFF.

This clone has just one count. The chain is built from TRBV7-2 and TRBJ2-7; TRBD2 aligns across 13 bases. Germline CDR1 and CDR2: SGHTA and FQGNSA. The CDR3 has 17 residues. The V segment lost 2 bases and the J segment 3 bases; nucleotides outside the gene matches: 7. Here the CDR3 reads CASSLRTSGRAVYEQYF. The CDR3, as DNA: TGTGCCAGCAGCTTAAGGACTAGCGGGAGAGCTGTCTACGAGCAGTACTTC.

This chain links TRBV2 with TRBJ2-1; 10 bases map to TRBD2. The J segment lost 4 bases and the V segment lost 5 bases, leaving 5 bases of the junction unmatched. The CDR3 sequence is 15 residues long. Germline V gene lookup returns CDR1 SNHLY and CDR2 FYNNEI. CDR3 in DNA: TGTGCCAGCAGTCCACTAGCGGGGCTTTACAATGAGCAGTTCTTC. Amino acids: CASSPLAGLYNEQFF.

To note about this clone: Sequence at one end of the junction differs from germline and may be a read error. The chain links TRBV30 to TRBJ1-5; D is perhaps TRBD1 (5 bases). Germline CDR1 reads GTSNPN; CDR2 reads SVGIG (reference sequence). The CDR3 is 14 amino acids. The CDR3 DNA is TGTGCCCGGAGTCGAGGGGTTAGCAATCAGCCCCAGCATTTT. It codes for CARSRGVSNQPQHF.

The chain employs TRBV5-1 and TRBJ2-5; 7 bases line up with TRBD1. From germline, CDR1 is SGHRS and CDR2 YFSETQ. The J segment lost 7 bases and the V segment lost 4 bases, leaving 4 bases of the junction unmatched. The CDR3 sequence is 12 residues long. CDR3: CASSDRAGTQYF. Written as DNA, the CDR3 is TGCGCCAGCAGCGACAGGGCCGGGACCCAGTACTTC.

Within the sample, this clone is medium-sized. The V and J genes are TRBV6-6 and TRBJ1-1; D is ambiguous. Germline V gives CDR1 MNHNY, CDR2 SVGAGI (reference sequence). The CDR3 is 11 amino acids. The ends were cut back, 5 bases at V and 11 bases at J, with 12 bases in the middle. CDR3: CASSPEVQAFF. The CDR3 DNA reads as TGTGCCAGCAGTCCCGAGGTACAGGCTTTCTTT.

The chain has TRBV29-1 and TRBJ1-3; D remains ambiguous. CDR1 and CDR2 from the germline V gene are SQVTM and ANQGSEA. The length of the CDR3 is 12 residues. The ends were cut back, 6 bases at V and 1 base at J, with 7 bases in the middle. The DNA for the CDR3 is TGCAGCGTCCTCGGGTCTGGAAACACCATATATTTT. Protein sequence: CSVLGSGNTIYF.

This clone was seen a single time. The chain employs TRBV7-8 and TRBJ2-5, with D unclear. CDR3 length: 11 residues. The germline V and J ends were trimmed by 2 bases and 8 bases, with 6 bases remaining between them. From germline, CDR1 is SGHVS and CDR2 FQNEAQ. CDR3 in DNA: TGTGCCAGCAGCTTAAGACAAACCCAGTACTTC. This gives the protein CASSLRQTQYF.

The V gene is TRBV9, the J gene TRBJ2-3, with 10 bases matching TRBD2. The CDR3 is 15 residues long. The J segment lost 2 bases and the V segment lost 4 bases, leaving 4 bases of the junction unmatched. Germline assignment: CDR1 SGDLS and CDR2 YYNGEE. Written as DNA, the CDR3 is TGTGCCAGCAGCTCCAGCGGGGGGGTCACAGATACGCAGTATTTT. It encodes CASSSSGGVTDTQYF.

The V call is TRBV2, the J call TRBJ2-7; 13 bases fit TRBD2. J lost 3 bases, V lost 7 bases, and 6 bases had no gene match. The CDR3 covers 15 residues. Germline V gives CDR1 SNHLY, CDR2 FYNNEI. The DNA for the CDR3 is TGTGCCAGCACCCCGGGACTAGCGGGAATCTACGAGCAGTACTTC. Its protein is CASTPGLAGIYEQYF.

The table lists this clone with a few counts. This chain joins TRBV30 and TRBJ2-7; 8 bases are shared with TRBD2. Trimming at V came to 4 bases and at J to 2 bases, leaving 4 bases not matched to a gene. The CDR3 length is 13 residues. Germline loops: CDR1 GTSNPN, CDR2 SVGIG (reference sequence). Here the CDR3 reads CAWTSGLTYEQYF. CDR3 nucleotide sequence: TGTGCCTGGACTAGCGGGTTAACCTACGAGCAGTACTTC. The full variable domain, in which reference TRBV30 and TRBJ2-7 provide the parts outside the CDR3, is SQTIHQWPATLVQPVGSPLSLECTVEGTSNPNLYWYRQAAGRGLQLLFYSVGIGQISSEVPQNLSASRPQDRQFILSSKKLLLSDSGFYLCAWTSGLTYEQYFGPGTRLTVT.